The 3 T cell receptor beta chains below were found in one sample sequenced in a study of T cell responses to AZD1222 COVID-19 vaccine. The method was immunoSEQ multiplex PCR; TCRdb's version includes in-frame clones alone and lacks a portion of them. The repertoire holds around 180,000 clones, with approximately 94% as singletons. The source material was peripheral blood, sampled 28 days after the second AZD1222 dose. The receptors shown here come from an adult who received the AZD1222 COVID-19 vaccine.

In this sample, this clone turned up once. This rearrangement joins TRBV5-4 to TRBJ2-1, with 10 bases identical to TRBD2. V dropped 4 bases and J dropped 4; count of bases not matched to a gene: 5. This CDR3 is 15 amino acids long. Germline assignment: CDR1 SGHNT and CDR2 YYREEE (reference sequence). The chain's CDR3 is CASSRSGRLYNEQFF. CDR3 bases: TGTGCCAGCAGCCGTAGCGGGAGGCTTTACAATGAGCAGTTCTTC.

V is TRBV7-2 and J is TRBJ2-5; a weak D match, TRBD2 (6 bases). Trimming stripped 0 bases from V and 5 bases from J, with 28 bases between. From germline, CDR1 is SGHTA and CDR2 FQGNSA. The CDR3 covers 20 residues. This chain's CDR3 is CASSLAPTPSLGGGGETQYF. CDR3 DNA: TGTGCCAGCAGCTTAGCCCCTACCCCCTCATTGGGGGGAGGAGGGGAGACCCAGTACTTC.

Only one count was recorded for this clone. The chain uses TRBV27 and TRBJ1-5; D unclear. CDR3 size: 11 residues. Germline V gene sequence: CDR1 MNHEY, CDR2 SMNVEV (reference sequence). V lost 8 bases, J lost 13 bases, and 15 bases lay in between. The DNA of the CDR3 is TGTGCCAGCGGTTACGAACACCCGCAGCATTTT. It yields the protein CASGYEHPQHF.